This T cell receptor (beta chain) was recorded in a study of T cell responses to AZD1222 COVID-19 vaccine. This clone appeared once. Its antigen is currently unknown. Profiling relied on immunoSEQ multiplex PCR, and the TCRdb table lists in-frame clones only, not all of them. The data contain under 130,000 clones, over 75% of them singletons. Study-level results: Donors in the cohort were predominantly white British and more often female, and clonal diversity was possibly underestimated. Spike-specific TCR breadth and depth were elevated following two AZD1222 doses. Without day 14 samples, only post-peak T cell repertoires were studied.

CDR3 length: 14 amino acids. J was trimmed by 7 bases and V by 5 bases; bases with no gene match: 9. Germline assignment: CDR1 SGHTA and CDR2 FQGNSA. This clonotype originated in an adult in good health. The specimen comprised peripheral blood, sampled on day 0 of AZD1222 vaccination. The rearrangement uses TRBV7-2 and TRBJ1-2; 8 bases are a match to TRBD1. The CDR3 sequence is CASSPPDRVGGYTF. The CDR3 DNA reads as TGTGCCAGCAGCCCACCGGACAGGGTGGGTGGCTACACCTTC.